This is a list of T cell receptor beta chains from one sample in a study of blood T cell repertoires in COVID-19. The table came from immunoSEQ multiplex PCR; TCRdb's copy has only in-frame clones and leaves some out. The profile shows tens of thousands of clones, roughly four fifths of them singletons. The sample comprised peripheral blood. Receptors were obtained from a woman aged 60-75 years with acute or convalescent COVID-19. Both conserved end residues are trimmed from each CDR3.

cdr3_length: 10
j_call: TRBJ1-6
v_call: TRBV28
cdr3_aa: ASSLTNSPLH

cdr3_length: 13
j_call: TRBJ2-7
v_call: TRBV5-1
cdr3_aa: ASSLLAGMGYEQY

cdr3_length: 10
j_call: TRBJ2-5
v_call: TRBV6-6
cdr3_aa: ASGIAQETQY

cdr3_length: 14
j_call: TRBJ1-4
v_call: TRBV30
cdr3_aa: AWSTVSGTRGEKLF

cdr3_length: 12
j_call: TRBJ2-3
v_call: TRBV29-1
cdr3_aa: SVSVGGGTDTQY

cdr3_length: 13
j_call: TRBJ2-3
v_call: TRBV7-2
cdr3_aa: ASSPTPSRADTQY

cdr3_length: 14
j_call: TRBJ1-1
v_call: TRBV5-1
cdr3_aa: ASSRGTSTTNTEAF

cdr3_length: 13
j_call: TRBJ1-6
v_call: TRBV11-1
cdr3_aa: ASSLTGPSDSPLH

cdr3_length: 15
j_call: TRBJ1-4
v_call: TRBV21-1
cdr3_aa: ASSKVGDRRGNEKLF

cdr3_length: 13
j_call: TRBJ1-1
v_call: TRBV28
cdr3_aa: ASSKSRTANTEAF

cdr3_length: 10
j_call: TRBJ2-7
v_call: TRBV6-5
cdr3_aa: ASSLGEYEQY

cdr3_length: 12
j_call: TRBJ1-1
v_call: TRBV28
cdr3_aa: ASTSAGSNTEAF

cdr3_length: 13
j_call: TRBJ1-2
v_call: TRBV7-8
cdr3_aa: ASSLDWGDRYGYT

cdr3_length: 13
j_call: TRBJ2-2
v_call: TRBV7-9
cdr3_aa: ASSLGQGPTGELF

cdr3_length: 14
j_call: TRBJ2-1
v_call: TRBV6-1
cdr3_aa: ASSGEGLAGVGEQF

cdr3_length: 15
j_call: TRBJ2-1
v_call: TRBV4-1
cdr3_aa: ASSRDRASGGNNEQF

cdr3_length: 13
j_call: TRBJ1-1
v_call: TRBV11-2
cdr3_aa: ASSAGQGMGTEAF

cdr3_length: 18
j_call: TRBJ2-3
v_call: TRBV18
cdr3_aa: ASSPLGVASGRASPDTQY

cdr3_length: 12
j_call: TRBJ1-1
v_call: TRBV19
cdr3_aa: ASSLQGTNTEAF

cdr3_length: 12
j_call: TRBJ1-6
v_call: TRBV4-1
cdr3_aa: ASSQGHRNSPLH

cdr3_length: 11
j_call: TRBJ2-3
v_call: TRBV13
cdr3_aa: ASSRGSTDTQY

cdr3_length: 13
j_call: TRBJ1-1
v_call: TRBV27
cdr3_aa: ASRRTRTGNTEAF

cdr3_length: 11
j_call: TRBJ2-1
v_call: TRBV5-1
cdr3_aa: ASSSRESDEQF

cdr3_length: 13
j_call: TRBJ2-7
v_call: TRBV5-5
cdr3_aa: ASRAERLGAGEQY

cdr3_length: 12
j_call: TRBJ1-2
v_call: TRBV6-5
cdr3_aa: ASSSPDRLYGYT

cdr3_length: 12
j_call: TRBJ1-2
v_call: TRBV28
cdr3_aa: ASASGGQAGGYT

cdr3_length: 13
j_call: TRBJ1-2
v_call: TRBV2
cdr3_aa: ASTRRETVNYGYT

cdr3_length: 13
j_call: TRBJ2-2
v_call: TRBV5-1
cdr3_aa: ASRRAAENTGELF

cdr3_length: 14
j_call: TRBJ2-1
v_call: TRBV3-1/TRBV3-2
cdr3_aa: ASSQDLRSSYNEQF

cdr3_length: 15
j_call: TRBJ1-5
v_call: TRBV6-1
cdr3_aa: ASSEAWIQGSNQPQH

cdr3_length: 14
j_call: TRBJ1-1
v_call: TRBV5-1
cdr3_aa: ASSPLSGLRNTEAF

cdr3_length: 15
j_call: TRBJ1-3
v_call: TRBV5-4
cdr3_aa: ASSLEGRGSPGNTIY

cdr3_length: 14
j_call: TRBJ1-5
v_call: TRBV4-1
cdr3_aa: ASSPRIGAGNQPQH

cdr3_length: 13
j_call: TRBJ2-7
v_call: TRBV9
cdr3_aa: ASSAGQGANYEQY

cdr3_length: 13
j_call: TRBJ1-5
v_call: TRBV19
cdr3_aa: ASSRRDRDNQPQH

cdr3_length: 14
j_call: TRBJ2-5
v_call: TRBV9
cdr3_aa: ASSEGLAGVQETQY

cdr3_length: 12
j_call: TRBJ1-3
v_call: TRBV9
cdr3_aa: ASGTGASGNTIY

cdr3_length: 12
j_call: TRBJ2-2
v_call: TRBV27
cdr3_aa: ASSLLVNTGELF

cdr3_length: 11
j_call: TRBJ1-1
v_call: TRBV18
cdr3_aa: ASSPRQAEKAF

cdr3_length: 13
j_call: TRBJ1-1
v_call: TRBV7-2
cdr3_aa: ASSLGSGGSTEAF

cdr3_length: 15
j_call: TRBJ2-7
v_call: TRBV7-3
cdr3_aa: ASSLLGIGQGPYEQY

cdr3_length: 11
j_call: TRBJ1-2
v_call: TRBV10-1
cdr3_aa: ASSGTVYGVYT

cdr3_length: 15
j_call: TRBJ2-2
v_call: TRBV7-3
cdr3_aa: ASSLTYRGRDTGELF

cdr3_length: 10
j_call: TRBJ1-6
v_call: TRBV5-1
cdr3_aa: ASSSQGSPLH

cdr3_length: 14
j_call: TRBJ2-1
v_call: TRBV30
cdr3_aa: AWSVFGVGTDNEQF

cdr3_length: 13
j_call: TRBJ1-5
v_call: TRBV2
cdr3_aa: ASEGQPVGNQPQH

cdr3_length: 13
j_call: TRBJ1-1
v_call: TRBV28
cdr3_aa: ASSAPGGKNTEAF

cdr3_length: 13
j_call: TRBJ2-1
v_call: TRBV28
cdr3_aa: ASSSQGGGTYEQF

cdr3_length: 13
j_call: TRBJ2-7
v_call: TRBV11-2
cdr3_aa: ASSLAGTGLNEQY

cdr3_length: 13
j_call: TRBJ1-5
v_call: TRBV6-6
cdr3_aa: ASSYETGGNQPQH

cdr3_length: 15
j_call: TRBJ1-6
v_call: TRBV6-2/TRBV6-3
cdr3_aa: ASSYHGQGAGNSPLH

cdr3_length: 13
j_call: TRBJ1-1
v_call: TRBV19
cdr3_aa: ASSISGGLSTEAF